This T cell receptor beta chain was recovered during a study of tumour-infiltrating T cells in Burkitt lymphoma. About the research overall: Productive clonality predicted overall and progression-free survival.

This clone has a handful of counts. The CDR3 runs 15 residues. Germline CDR1 MDHEN, CDR2 SYDVKM. Trimming removed 4 bases from V and 1 base from J; junction bases left unmatched: 4. Libraries were prepared by immunoSEQ multiplex PCR; TCRdb keeps only in-frame clonotypes and omits some of them. The repertoire holds a few thousand clones, with 20% to 25% as singletons. This clonotype was sampled from a human donor with diffuse large B-cell lymphoma. This sequence joins TRBV28 and TRBJ1-2, with TRBD1 matching over 9 bases. Sequenced sample: tumor tissue. The CDR3 sequence: CASSSRDRVNYGYTF. CDR3 nucleotides: TGTGCCAGCAGTTCCCGGGACAGGGTTAACTATGGCTACACCTTC.